This T cell receptor beta chain emerged from a study of cytomegalovirus exposure and HLA in healthy donors. This clone has more than one count but fewer than ten. This CDR3 is built from 15 residues. In germline, CDR1 is WSHSY, CDR2 SAAADI. V dropped 7 bases and J dropped 2 bases, with 14 bases sitting between them. The PCR employed 60 Vbeta primers together with 13 Jbeta primers. Assay used: immunoSEQ multiplex PCR; TCRdb lists only in-frame clones, some missing. The data show 75,000 or so clones, 70% to 75% seen once. Sequenced material: PBMCs. V is TRBV10-2 and J is TRBJ2-2, with no clear D. The TCR originated in a woman younger than 45 in good health and CMV-seropositive. This CDR3 is CASKLVPGNTGELFF. CDR3 in DNA: TGCGCCAGCAAACTCGTTCCAGGAAACACCGGGGAGCTGTTTTTT.